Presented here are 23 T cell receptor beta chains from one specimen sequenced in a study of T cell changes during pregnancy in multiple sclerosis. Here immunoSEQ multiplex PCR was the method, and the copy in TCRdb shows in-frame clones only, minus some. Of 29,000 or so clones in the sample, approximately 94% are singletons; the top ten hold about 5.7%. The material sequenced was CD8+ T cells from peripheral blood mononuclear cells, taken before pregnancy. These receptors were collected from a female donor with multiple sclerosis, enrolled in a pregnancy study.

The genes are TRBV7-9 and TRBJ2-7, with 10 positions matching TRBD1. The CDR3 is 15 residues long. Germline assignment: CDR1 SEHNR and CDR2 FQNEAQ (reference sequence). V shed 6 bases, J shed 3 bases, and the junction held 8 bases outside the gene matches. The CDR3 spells CASRPTGTGVYEQYF. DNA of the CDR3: TGTGCCAGCAGGCCTACCGGGACAGGGGTCTACGAGCAGTACTTC.

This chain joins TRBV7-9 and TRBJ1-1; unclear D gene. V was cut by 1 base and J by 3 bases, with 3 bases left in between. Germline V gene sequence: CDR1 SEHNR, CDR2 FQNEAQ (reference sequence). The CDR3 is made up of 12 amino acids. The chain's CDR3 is CASSLDYTEAFF. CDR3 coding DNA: TGTGCCAGCAGCTTAGACTACACTGAAGCTTTCTTT.

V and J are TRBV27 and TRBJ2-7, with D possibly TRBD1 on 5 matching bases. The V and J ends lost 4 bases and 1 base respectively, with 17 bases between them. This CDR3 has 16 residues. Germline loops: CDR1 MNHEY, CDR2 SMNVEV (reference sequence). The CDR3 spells CASSSLQGGPSYEQYF. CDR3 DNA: TGTGCCAGCAGTTCCCTCCAGGGTGGGCCTTCCTACGAGCAGTACTTC.

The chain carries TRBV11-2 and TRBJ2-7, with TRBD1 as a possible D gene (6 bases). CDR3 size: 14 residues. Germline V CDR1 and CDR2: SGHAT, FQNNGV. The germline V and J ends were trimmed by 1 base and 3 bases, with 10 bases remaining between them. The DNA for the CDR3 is TGTGCCAGCAGCTTAGGGACAGCATTCTACGAGCAGTACTTC. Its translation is CASSLGTAFYEQYF.

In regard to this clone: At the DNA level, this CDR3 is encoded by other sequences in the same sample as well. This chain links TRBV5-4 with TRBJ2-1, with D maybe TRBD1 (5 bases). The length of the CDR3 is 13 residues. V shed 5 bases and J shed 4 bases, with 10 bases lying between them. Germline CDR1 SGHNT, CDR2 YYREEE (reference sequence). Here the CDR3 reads CASRPDSYNEQFF. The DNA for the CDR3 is TGTGCCAGCAGGCCCGACAGTTACAATGAGCAGTTCTTC.

The CDR3 here is CASSHGTGPSEQYF. The CDR3 DNA sequence: TGCGCCAGCAGCCATGGGACAGGCCCGTCCGAGCAGTACTTC. J is TRBJ2-7 and V is TRBV4-1; 8 positions agree with TRBD1. V shed 3 bases, J shed 6 bases, and the junction held 7 bases outside the gene matches. CDR3 length: 14 amino acids. The germline V gene has CDR1 MGHRA and CDR2 YSYEKL.

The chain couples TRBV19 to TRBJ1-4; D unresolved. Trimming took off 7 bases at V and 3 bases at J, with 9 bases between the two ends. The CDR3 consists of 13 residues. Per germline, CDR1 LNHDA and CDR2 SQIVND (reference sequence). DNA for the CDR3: TGTGCCAGTAAGAGCCGGTCTAATGAAAAACTGTTTTTT. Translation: CASKSRSNEKLFF.

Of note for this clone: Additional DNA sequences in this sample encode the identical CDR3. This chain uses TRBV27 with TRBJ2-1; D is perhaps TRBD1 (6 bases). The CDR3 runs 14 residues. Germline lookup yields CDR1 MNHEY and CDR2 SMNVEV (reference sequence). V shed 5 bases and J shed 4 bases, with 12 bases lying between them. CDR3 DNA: TGTGCCAGCAGTCAACAGGGCCCTTACAATGAGCAGTTCTTC. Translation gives CASSQQGPYNEQFF.

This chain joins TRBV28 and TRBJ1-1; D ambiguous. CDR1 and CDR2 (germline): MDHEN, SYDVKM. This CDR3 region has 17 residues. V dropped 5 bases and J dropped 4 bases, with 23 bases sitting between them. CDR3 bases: TGTGCCAGCAGTCCCCTACGGAGACCCCACGGTCGCACTGAAGCTTTCTTT. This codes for CASSPLRRPHGRTEAFF.

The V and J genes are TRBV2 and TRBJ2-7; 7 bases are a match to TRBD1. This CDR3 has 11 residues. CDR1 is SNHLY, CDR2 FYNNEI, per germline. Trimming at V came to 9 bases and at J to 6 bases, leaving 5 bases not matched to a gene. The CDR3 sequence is CASGQVAEQYF. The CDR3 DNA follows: TGTGCCAGTGGACAGGTCGCCGAGCAGTACTTC.

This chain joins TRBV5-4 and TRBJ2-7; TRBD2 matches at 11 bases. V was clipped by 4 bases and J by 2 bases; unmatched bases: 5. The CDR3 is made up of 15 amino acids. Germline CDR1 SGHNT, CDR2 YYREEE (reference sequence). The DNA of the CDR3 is TGTGCCAGCAGCCACACGGGACTAGCGGCCTACGAGCAGTACTTC. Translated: CASSHTGLAAYEQYF.

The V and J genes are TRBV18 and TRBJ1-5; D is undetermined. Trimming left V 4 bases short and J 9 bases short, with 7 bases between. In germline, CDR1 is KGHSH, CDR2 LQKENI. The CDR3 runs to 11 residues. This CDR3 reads CASSRRTPQHF. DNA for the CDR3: TGTGCCAGCTCACGGAGAACGCCCCAGCATTTT.

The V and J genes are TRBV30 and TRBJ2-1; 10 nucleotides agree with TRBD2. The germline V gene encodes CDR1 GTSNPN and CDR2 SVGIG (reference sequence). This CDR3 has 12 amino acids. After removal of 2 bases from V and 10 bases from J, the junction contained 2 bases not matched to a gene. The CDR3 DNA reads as TGTGCCTGGAGTATTAGCGGGAGGGAGCAGTTCTTC. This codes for CAWSISGREQFF. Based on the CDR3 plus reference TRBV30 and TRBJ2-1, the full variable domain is SQTIHQWPATLVQPVGSPLSLECTVEGTSNPNLYWYRQAAGRGLQLLFYSVGIGQISSEVPQNLSASRPQDRQFILSSKKLLLSDSGFYLCAWSISGREQFFGPGTRLTVL.

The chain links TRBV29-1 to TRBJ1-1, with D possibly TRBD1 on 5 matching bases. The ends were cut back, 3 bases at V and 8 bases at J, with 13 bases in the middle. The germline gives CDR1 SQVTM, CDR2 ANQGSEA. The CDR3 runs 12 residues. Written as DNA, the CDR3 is TGCAGCGTTGAGGGGGGTGGGGCCGAAGCTTTCTTT. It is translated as CSVEGGGAEAFF.

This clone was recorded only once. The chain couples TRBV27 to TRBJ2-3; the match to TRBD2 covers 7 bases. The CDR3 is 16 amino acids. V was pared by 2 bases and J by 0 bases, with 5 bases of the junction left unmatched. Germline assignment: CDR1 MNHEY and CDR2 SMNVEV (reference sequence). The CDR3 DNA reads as TGTGCCAGCAGTTTAACGGTAGCGGGTAGCACAGATACGCAGTATTTT. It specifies CASSLTVAGSTDTQYF.

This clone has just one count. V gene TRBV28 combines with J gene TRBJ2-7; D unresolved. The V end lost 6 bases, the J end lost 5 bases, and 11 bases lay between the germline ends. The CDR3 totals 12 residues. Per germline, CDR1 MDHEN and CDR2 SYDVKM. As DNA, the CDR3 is TGTGCCAGCAGCCCCCCCGCTAACGAGCAGTACTTC. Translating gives CASSPPANEQYF.

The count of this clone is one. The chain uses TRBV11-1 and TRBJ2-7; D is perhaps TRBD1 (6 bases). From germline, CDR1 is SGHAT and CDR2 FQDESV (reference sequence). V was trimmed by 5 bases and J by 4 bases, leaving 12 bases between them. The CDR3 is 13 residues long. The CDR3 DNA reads TGTGCCAGCAGCCGACGAGGGGGTTACGAGCAGTACTTC. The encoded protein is CASSRRGGYEQYF.

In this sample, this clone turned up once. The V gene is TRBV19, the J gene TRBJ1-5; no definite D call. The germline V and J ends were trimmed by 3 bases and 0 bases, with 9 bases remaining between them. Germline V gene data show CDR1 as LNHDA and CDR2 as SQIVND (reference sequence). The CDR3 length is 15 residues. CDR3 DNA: TGTGCCAGTAGTATGGGAGTCGGTAGCAATCAGCCCCAGCATTTT. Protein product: CASSMGVGSNQPQHF.

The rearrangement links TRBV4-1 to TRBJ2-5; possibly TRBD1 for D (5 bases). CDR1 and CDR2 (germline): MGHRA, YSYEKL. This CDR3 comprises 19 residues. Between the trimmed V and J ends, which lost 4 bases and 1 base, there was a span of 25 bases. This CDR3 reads CASSPSGVGANLVQETQYF. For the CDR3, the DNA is TGCGCCAGCAGCCCTTCCGGAGTAGGGGCCAACTTAGTCCAAGAGACCCAGTACTTC.

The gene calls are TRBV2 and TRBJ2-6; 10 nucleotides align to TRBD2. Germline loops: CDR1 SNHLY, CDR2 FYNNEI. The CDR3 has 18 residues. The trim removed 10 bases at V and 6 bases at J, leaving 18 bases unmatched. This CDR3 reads CATNVRTSGPREANVLTF. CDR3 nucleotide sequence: TGTGCCACCAATGTACGGACTAGCGGCCCAAGGGAGGCCAACGTCCTGACTTTC. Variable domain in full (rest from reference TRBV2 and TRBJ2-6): EPEVTQTPSHQVTQMGQEVILRCVPISNHLYFYWYRQILGQKVEFLVSFYNNEISEKSEIFDDQFSVERPDGSNFTLKIRSTKLEDSAMYFCATNVRTSGPREANVLTFGAGSRLTVL.

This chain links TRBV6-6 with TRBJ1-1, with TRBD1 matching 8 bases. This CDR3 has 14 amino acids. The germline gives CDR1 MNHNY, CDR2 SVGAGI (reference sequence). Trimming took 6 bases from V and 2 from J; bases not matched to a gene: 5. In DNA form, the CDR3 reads TGTGCCAGCAGCCCCGGACAGGGCAACACTGAAGCTTTCTTT. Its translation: CASSPGQGNTEAFF.

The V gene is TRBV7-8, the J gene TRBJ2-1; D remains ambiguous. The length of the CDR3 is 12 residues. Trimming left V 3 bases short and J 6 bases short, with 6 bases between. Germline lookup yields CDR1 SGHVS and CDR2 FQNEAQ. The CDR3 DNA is TGTGCCAGCAGCTTCCCGGGCAATGAGCAGTTCTTC. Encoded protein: CASSFPGNEQFF.

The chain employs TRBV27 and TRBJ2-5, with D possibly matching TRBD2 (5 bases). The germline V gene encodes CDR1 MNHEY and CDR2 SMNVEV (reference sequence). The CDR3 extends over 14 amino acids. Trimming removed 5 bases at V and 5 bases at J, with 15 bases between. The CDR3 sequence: CASSQIGSGETQYF. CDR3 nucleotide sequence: TGTGCCAGCAGTCAAATAGGGAGTGGTGAGACCCAGTACTTC.